Shown below are 5 T cell receptor beta chains from a single sample sequenced in a study of blood T cell repertoires in COVID-19. Some clones are missing from TCRdb's copy, which holds only in-frame ones; the method was immunoSEQ multiplex PCR. Among approximately 200,000 clones listed, approximately 90% were seen once. Sequencing was performed on peripheral blood. These receptors all come from a man between 70 and 80 years old with active or convalescent COVID-19.

J is TRBJ2-7 and V is TRBV7-2, with a weak D call TRBD2 (6 bases). The CDR3 totals 14 residues. CDR1 and CDR2 (germline): SGHTA, FQGNSA. The V end lost 10 bases, the J end lost 7 bases, and 23 bases lay between the germline ends. The CDR3 reads CANYLWGVLWEQYF. CDR3 nucleotides: TGTGCCAACTATTTATGGGGGGTTCTCTGGGAGCAGTACTTC.

Written as DNA, the CDR3 is TGTGCCAGTAGAACAGGGGGCGTTAATTCACCCCTCCACTTT. It codes for CASRTGGVNSPLHF. This sequence joins TRBV19 and TRBJ1-6; 9 bases are shared with TRBD1. Losses at the gene ends were 6 bases for V and 6 bases for J; bases not matched to a gene: 3. The germline V gene has CDR1 LNHDA and CDR2 SQIVND (reference sequence). The CDR3 spans 14 residues.

The rearrangement uses TRBV27 and TRBJ1-2; TRBD1 matches 9 bases. The CDR3 extends over 12 amino acids. Per germline, CDR1 MNHEY and CDR2 SMNVEV (reference sequence). Trimming cost V 6 bases and J 5 bases; bases outside gene matches: 1. CDR3 amino acids: CASSGQGYGYTF. In DNA, the CDR3 is TGTGCCAGCAGCGGACAGGGGTATGGCTACACCTTC.

The chain is built from TRBV28 and TRBJ1-5; possibly TRBD1 for D (5 bases). CDR3 length equals 13 residues. Germline V gene data show CDR1 as MDHEN and CDR2 as SYDVKM. The V end was cut by 3 bases, the J end by 6 bases, with 9 bases between. DNA of the CDR3: TGTGCCAGCAGTTTGGGAGGGGTTCAGCCCCAGCATTTT. It is translated as CASSLGGVQPQHF.

V and J are TRBV28 and TRBJ1-4; 7 bases line up with TRBD1. The junction had 7 bases not matched to a gene; V was cut back by 4 bases and J by 8 bases. CDR3 length: 14 residues. From germline, CDR1 is MDHEN and CDR2 SYDVKM. CDR3 protein: CASSSQGVREKLFF. CDR3 DNA sequence: TGTGCCAGCAGTTCTCAGGGGGTCCGGGAAAAACTGTTTTTT.